The present T cell receptor (beta chain) was sequenced within a study of CD8 T cells in ankylosing spondylitis. Findings of the study overall: The study looked at matched synovial fluid samples from ankylosing spondylitis patients. Disease-linked clones were reported to be significantly enriched there. Apparently characteristic of ankylosing spondylitis blood was a TCR beta motif (about 8 highly homologous variants). A number of the motif variants had already been described in reactive arthritis synovial fluid and blood.

By quantitative 5'-RACE with molecular barcodes, the TCR beta libraries were made. TCRdb re-called the 5' RACE reads through MiXCR, storing one row per CDR3 protein. The sample lists roughly 220,000 distinct CDR3 sequences; about 17% were seen once. Trimming removed 5 bases from V and 4 bases from J, with 11 bases in between. This CDR3 comprises 13 residues. The germline CDR1 and CDR2 sequences are PRHDT and FYEKMQ (reference sequence). This clonotype was detected a few times. Its specificity is unknown. This TCR came from a male donor with ankylosing spondylitis. The V gene is TRBV13, the J gene TRBJ1-2; D is possibly TRBD1 (5 bases). The sample taken for sequencing was blood, either unsorted or a sorted T cell fraction (not recorded which). The CDR3 DNA sequence: TGTGCCAGCAGCGAGGGACTCAGCTATGGCTACACCTTC. Amino acids: CASSEGLSYGYTF.